This entry is about one TCR beta chain. This clonotype was detected ten times or more. Which antigen it targets is not known. No per-base quality is available; no much larger clone lies one base away. The TCR beta CDR3 regions were amplified from RNA transcripts. The first round of RT-PCR for the TCR CDR3 was performed with the HTBI primer set and the Qiagen OneStep RT-PCR kit. Libraries were constructed in a second round of multiplex PCR, after which size selection and purification were carried out. Paired-end sequencing of the libraries was performed with 100 bp reads on an Illumina HiSeq2000. The study's processing was this. SOAPnuke was used to process the raw data, removing reads that contained adapters or uncalled bases, had a mean Phred below 15, or lacked an exact match to the constant primer or identifier. High-quality paired reads were merged with COPE v1.2.5, and unique nucleotide sequences were defined as clonotypes. MiTCR v1.1 was used to align clonotypes to the IMGT TRBV, TRBD and TRBJ reference segments. The analysis included only V-J combinations with a frequency above 0.0001, which together covered roughly 99% of the repertoires. The TCS score was defined as F50 (clonal expansion) divided by E x V (chaos), with BLOSUM62-based TCRdist calculated between CDR3 peptides within each V-J. Welch's t-statistics and random forest reduced roughly 500 V-J features to under 15, which were used in a naive Bayes classifier (R e1071). TCRdb reworked the public reads: Q25 trimming with fastp, MiXCR clone assembly, productive beta chains retained. Each CDR3 protein appears once, grouped with its most common genes and DNA. The authors' filters were not applied to this entry. Here the sample has 400,000 to 500,000 distinct CDR3 sequences; roughly 15% occur a single time. The ten biggest clones cover about 13% of the sample.

This sample stems from a study of T cells in Graves' hyperthyroidism and ophthalmopathy (dated 2019 in TCRdb). Background for the entire study: Peripheral blood was collected at initial diagnosis, before any treatment. To identify TCR V-J signatures that set the groups apart, the researchers used a discovery cohort of 100 or so patients, made up of roughly 45 with Graves' ophthalmopathy and 57 with stable Graves' hyperthyroidism. Prospective prediction of ophthalmopathy was tested in an independent validation cohort consisting of 18 to 20 hyperthyroidism patients and around 16 patients who later progressed to ophthalmopathy. The 95 to 100 discovery patients were divided at random into training and test sets in a 7:3 ratio. Thyroid tissue and blood T-cell repertoires from more than five Graves' hyperthyroidism patients were also compared in the study. After blood sampling, hyperthyroidism patients were treated with methimazole at a starting dose of 30 mg daily, and ophthalmopathy patients were treated with high-dose intravenous methylprednisolone. According to the paper, TCR Vbeta CDR3 sequencing was carried out on roughly 130 peripheral blood samples, which came from approximately 41 ophthalmopathy, fewer than 80 hyperthyroidism and roughly 17 progressor patients.

Counted from cysteine to phenylalanine, this CDR3 has 13 amino acids. Just the 39-base CDR3 DNA is kept, in frame starting at base 1. Looking up the germline V gene (reference sequence) yields CDR1 LNHDA and CDR2 SQIVND. V gives up 5 bases and J gives up 2 bases, and the segment between their germline ends measures 8 bases. General conclusions and limits of the study: Blood samples also contained most of the expanded thyroid clonotypes (frequency above 0.001), which suggests that blood repertoires may reflect thyroid immune responses. In validation, progression to ophthalmopathy was predicted by the model with roughly 69% sensitivity and 72.22% specificity, a median of about 6.4 months before onset. Sample size was not statistically predetermined, and blinding of investigators to group allocation was not performed. A model built on a 13 V-J signature distinguished ophthalmopathy from stable hyperthyroidism, reaching roughly 88% sensitivity and around 82% specificity in cross-validation and 80%/75% in testing.

In the ophthalmopathy patients, disease was moderately to severely active, with a Clinical Activity Score of 3 or more, a NOSPECS grade of 4 or more, and a duration of less than 3 months. The study excluded patients with uncontrolled infections, other autoimmune diseases, pregnancy or lactation. Diagnoses were established on the basis of clinical symptoms, serum thyroxine and TRAb, thyroid ultrasound, and orbital computed tomography. PBMCs were separated from around 9.1 ml of fresh peripheral blood using Ficoll-Paque density gradient centrifugation. Trizol reagent was used to extract total RNA, and RNA quality was then checked on an Agilent 2100 Bioanalyzer.

The chain employs TRBV19 and TRBJ2-3; TRBD2 is perhaps the D gene, given 6 matching bases. This TCR was sampled from a man aged 18-30 years with Graves' ophthalmopathy. Sequencing was carried out using blood. The CDR3 reads CASSAGHTDTQYF. In nucleotide form, the sequence is TGTGCCAGTAGTGCGGGGCACACAGATACGCAGTATTTT.